This T cell receptor beta chain originates from a study of cytomegalovirus exposure and HLA in healthy donors. The PCR made use of 60 Vbeta and 13 Jbeta primers. Generated by immunoSEQ multiplex PCR, the TCRdb table keeps only in-frame clones and is missing some. Here the sample spans about 95,000 clones, approximately 80% being singletons. Trimming took off 3 bases at V and 7 bases at J, with 16 bases between the two ends. There are 13 residues in the CDR3. From germline, CDR1 is SQVTM and CDR2 ANQGSEA. The sequenced material came from PBMCs. The receptor was isolated from a man in his thirties or forties in good health and CMV-seropositive. The chain joins TRBV29-1 to TRBJ2-7, with D tentatively TRBD2 (6 bases). The CDR3 spells CSVDGGTSQEQYF. DNA for the CDR3: TGCAGCGTTGATGGGGGGACCTCTCAAGAGCAGTACTTC.